Presented here are 17 T cell receptor beta chains from one specimen sequenced in a study of cytomegalovirus exposure and HLA in healthy donors. PCR used 60 Vbeta primers and 13 Jbeta primers. The protocol was immunoSEQ multiplex PCR, while the TCRdb copy is restricted to in-frame clones and leaves out a portion. Found here are about 170,000 clones, 62% of them singletons; the top ten hold 2.5% to 3%. The sequenced sample consisted of PBMCs. The origin of the receptors is a man in his forties or fifties in good health and CMV-seronegative.

The rearrangement links TRBV6-1 to TRBJ1-5; D remains unclear. The germline V gene encodes CDR1 MNHNS and CDR2 SASEGT. V shed 8 bases and J shed 5 bases, with 13 bases lying between them. The CDR3 totals 13 residues. CDR3 sequence: CASSRIPDQPQHF. Here the CDR3 DNA reads TGTGCCAGCTCTAGGATCCCAGATCAGCCCCAGCATTTT.

The sample holds a few counts of this clone. The CDR3 spells CASSEEGPMALYSPLHF. CDR3 sequence (DNA): TGTGCCAGCAGTGAGGAGGGCCCTATGGCCCTGTATTCACCCCTCCACTTT. V gene TRBV6-4 combines with J gene TRBJ1-6; no firm D call. The CDR3 sequence is 17 residues long. V was cut by 3 bases and J by 8 bases, with 20 bases left in between. Germline V gene sequence: CDR1 MRHNA, CDR2 SNTAGT.

This chain's CDR3 is CASRGQMNTEAFF. CDR3 nucleotide sequence: TGTGCCAGCAGAGGACAGATGAACACTGAAGCTTTCTTT. The rearrangement links TRBV2 to TRBJ1-1; D is possibly TRBD1 (6 bases). CDR1 SNHLY and CDR2 FYNNEI come from the germline V gene. The CDR3 has 13 amino acids. Trimming took 6 bases from V and 0 from J, leaving 8 bases between them.

The V and J genes are TRBV11-2 and TRBJ2-7, with 9 bases lining up with TRBD2. Germline-derived CDR1 and CDR2 are SGHAT and FQNNGV. The trim removed 6 bases at V and 5 bases at J, leaving 5 bases unmatched. CDR3 length equals 13 residues. Written as DNA, the CDR3 is TGTGCCAGCAGACGATTAGCGGGAGACGAGCAGTACTTC. Its protein is CASRRLAGDEQYF.

The CDR3: CASSLAVRASGRDNEQFF. The CDR3 DNA sequence: TGCGCCAGCAGCTTGGCCGTACGGGCTAGCGGGAGGGACAATGAGCAGTTCTTC. V is TRBV5-1 and J is TRBJ2-1; TRBD2 matches at 12 bases. Germline loops: CDR1 SGHRS, CDR2 YFSETQ. With 0 bases clipped from V and 5 bases from J, the junction kept 9 bases outside the gene matches. CDR3 length: 18 residues.

The chain combines TRBV28 with TRBJ1-5; D remains unclear. The germline gives CDR1 MDHEN, CDR2 SYDVKM. The CDR3 has 12 residues. V gave up 6 bases and J gave up 6 bases, with 9 bases separating them. Written as DNA, the CDR3 is TGTGCCAGCAGCCCGGCGGGTCAGCCCCAGCATTTT. Amino acids: CASSPAGQPQHF.

This chain connects TRBV5-4 to TRBJ1-3; D not certain. Deletions cut 5 bases from V and 5 bases from J, with 14 bases between. The CDR3 is 14 residues long. Germline V lookup: CDR1 SGHNT, CDR2 YYREEE (reference sequence). CDR3 protein: CASSITGSRNTIYF. CDR3 sequence (DNA): TGTGCCAGCAGTATAACGGGATCAAGAAACACCATATATTTT.

The chain joins TRBV7-2 to TRBJ2-7; a weak D match, TRBD2 (5 bases). The CDR3 contains 13 residues. V was pared by 5 bases and J by 3 bases, with 11 bases between. CDR1 and CDR2 (germline): SGHTA, FQGNSA. The DNA for the CDR3 is TGTGCCAGCAGCGGAGGATTTCGCTACGAGCAGTACTTC. Translating gives CASSGGFRYEQYF. Based on the CDR3 plus reference TRBV7-2 and TRBJ2-7, the full variable domain is GAGVSQSPSNKVTEKGKDVELRCDPISGHTALYWYRQSLGQGLEFLIYFQGNSAPDKSGLPSDRFSAERTGGSVSTLTIQRTQQEDSAVYLCASSGGFRYEQYFGPGTRLTVT.

This clone was counted a few times. CDR3 coding DNA: TGTGCCAGCAGCTCGTGGGACAAGGATAATGAAAAACTGTTTTTT. Translation gives CASSSWDKDNEKLFF. This chain joins TRBV7-9 and TRBJ1-4; weak D call: TRBD1 (6 bases). The CDR3 totals 15 residues. Germline V lookup: CDR1 SEHNR, CDR2 FQNEAQ (reference sequence). With 4 bases removed from V and 4 bases from J, the gap between germline ends came to 13 bases.

This clone appeared a few times. The chain couples TRBV5-1 to TRBJ2-5; 9 nucleotides line up with TRBD2. Germline CDR1 reads SGHRS; CDR2 reads YFSETQ. The CDR3 sequence is 15 residues long. The V segment lost 2 bases and the J segment 5 bases; nucleotides outside the gene matches: 7. The chain's CDR3 is CASSFLAGESETQYF. For the CDR3, the DNA is TGCGCCAGCAGCTTCTTAGCGGGAGAGTCGGAGACCCAGTACTTC.

The J gene is TRBJ2-1, the V gene TRBV19; a weak D match, TRBD2 (6 bases). The germline V and J ends were trimmed by 4 bases and 0 bases, with 10 bases remaining between them. Germline values: CDR1 LNHDA, CDR2 SQIVND (reference sequence). CDR3 length: 15 amino acids. The DNA for the CDR3 is TGTGCCAGTAGTAAGGAGGGCCTCTCCTACAATGAGCAGTTCTTC. Residues: CASSKEGLSYNEQFF. The full variable domain, rest sourced from reference TRBV19 and TRBJ2-1, is DGGITQSPKYLFRKEGQNVTLSCEQNLNHDAMYWYRQDPGQGLRLIYYSQIVNDFQKGDIAEGYSVSREKKESFPLTVTSAQKNPTAFYLCASSKEGLSYNEQFFGPGTRLTVL.

The chain joins TRBV19 to TRBJ1-2; D not certain. Germline V CDR1 and CDR2: LNHDA, SQIVND (reference sequence). This CDR3 comprises 13 residues. V gave up 3 bases and J gave up 7 bases, with 12 bases separating them. CDR3 loop: CASSMGGIRGYTF. DNA of the CDR3: TGTGCCAGTAGTATGGGAGGGATCCGTGGCTACACCTTC.

The chain is built from TRBV7-2 and TRBJ1-4, with D maybe TRBD1 (6 bases). The germline V and J ends were trimmed by 4 bases and 0 bases, with 12 bases remaining between them. The CDR3 consists of 16 residues. Germline V gene lookup returns CDR1 SGHTA and CDR2 FQGNSA. The CDR3 DNA sequence: TGTGCCAGCAGCTCTAACAGGGTTGCAACTAATGAAAAACTGTTTTTT. Translating gives CASSSNRVATNEKLFF. The variable domain in full, with the rest retrieved from reference TRBV7-2 and TRBJ1-4, is GAGVSQSPSNKVTEKGKDVELRCDPISGHTALYWYRQSLGQGLEFLIYFQGNSAPDKSGLPSDRFSAERTGGSVSTLTIQRTQQEDSAVYLCASSSNRVATNEKLFFGSGTQLSVL.

A note on this clone: The same CDR3 can be traced to other DNA sequences in this sample. The V and J genes are TRBV7-2 and TRBJ2-3; 9 nucleotides agree with TRBD1. The CDR3 covers 16 residues. In germline, CDR1 is SGHTA, CDR2 FQGNSA. V shed 2 bases, J shed 1 base, and the junction held 4 bases outside the gene matches. The CDR3, as DNA: TGTGCCAGCAGCTTAACAGGGGGCGCCGGCACAGATACGCAGTATTTT. Its translation: CASSLTGGAGTDTQYF.

The sample holds a few counts of this clone. V and J are TRBV19 and TRBJ2-5, with 8 bases aligning to TRBD1. Losses at the gene ends were 4 bases for V and 1 base for J; bases not matched to a gene: 2. CDR1 LNHDA and CDR2 SQIVND come from the germline V gene (reference sequence). The CDR3 length is 14 residues. CDR3 residues: CASSKGQGQETQYF. The CDR3 DNA is TGTGCCAGTAGTAAAGGACAGGGCCAAGAGACCCAGTACTTC.

This rearrangement joins TRBV30 to TRBJ2-3; 8 bases match TRBD1. The trim removed 0 bases at V and 4 bases at J, leaving 12 bases unmatched. The CDR3 has 17 amino acids. The V gene's germline CDR1 is GTSNPN and CDR2 SVGIG (reference sequence). The CDR3 DNA sequence: TGTGCCTGGAGTGTACTGGACAGGGTAATAGTCGCAGATACGCAGTATTTT. It codes for CAWSVLDRVIVADTQYF.

This clone turned up a few times. This chain uses TRBV7-9 with TRBJ2-7; 8 nucleotides match TRBD2. V lost 8 bases to trimming and J lost 4 bases; unmatched junction nucleotides: 4. This CDR3 is built from 12 residues. Germline V gene data show CDR1 as SEHNR and CDR2 as FQNEAQ (reference sequence). The CDR3: CASGASGYEQYF. CDR3 DNA: TGTGCCAGCGGGGCTAGCGGGTACGAGCAGTACTTC.